These 10 T cell receptor beta chains came from one sample sequenced in a study of blood T cell repertoires in COVID-19 (dated by TCRdb to about 2020). The library was made by the immunoSEQ multiplex PCR assay. TCRdb holds this immuneACCESS table with in-frame rearrangements only. Some clones are missing; in checked studies, unresolved V genes explain under half, and the rest has no known cause. In this sample the table shows approximately 120,000 clones, around 88% of which occur a single time. The top ten clones comprise about 5% of the sample. Input material: peripheral blood. Every receptor here comes from a human donor in a cohort sampled during active COVID-19.

The J gene is TRBJ1-1, the V gene TRBV30; D remains unclear. V shed 2 bases and J shed 0 bases, with 7 bases lying between them. Germline loops: CDR1 GTSNPN, CDR2 SVGIG (reference sequence). There are 13 residues in the CDR3. The CDR3 region is CAWSFGLNTEAFF. The CDR3 DNA reads as TGTGCCTGGAGTTTCGGTTTGAACACTGAAGCTTTCTTT.

The chain has TRBV27 and TRBJ1-5, with D perhaps matching TRBD1 (6 bases). This CDR3 comprises 13 residues. The germline V gene encodes CDR1 MNHEY and CDR2 SMNVEV (reference sequence). Deletions cut 6 bases from V and 6 bases from J, with 12 bases between. CDR3 DNA sequence: TGTGCCAGCAGCATAAGGGGGAGTCAGCCCCAGCATTTT. Protein sequence: CASSIRGSQPQHF.

This clone is a singleton in its sample. The chain links TRBV6-5 to TRBJ1-3; tentative D call: TRBD1 (5 bases). Germline CDR1 MNHEY, CDR2 SVGAGI. This CDR3 contains 16 residues. V shed 0 bases and J shed 3 bases, with 12 bases lying between them. The CDR3 protein is CASSYSSGKGGNTIYF. The CDR3 DNA sequence: TGTGCCAGCAGTTACTCGTCAGGGAAAGGTGGAAACACCATATATTTT.

The sample holds one count of this clone. This chain joins TRBV18 and TRBJ2-5; 8 nucleotides align to TRBD1. The J segment lost 5 bases and the V segment lost 0 bases, leaving 8 bases of the junction unmatched. The CDR3 contains 16 residues. CDR1 is KGHSH and CDR2 is LQKENI in the germline V gene. The CDR3 coding sequence is TGTGCCAGCTCACCACCGCGTTGGACAGGGACGGAGACCCAGTACTTC. Amino acids: CASSPPRWTGTETQYF.

The chain links TRBV24-1 to TRBJ1-1; 8 nucleotides line up with TRBD1. Germline V gene data show CDR1 as KGHDR and CDR2 as SFDVKD. The V gene end was trimmed by 6 bases and the J gene end by 0 bases; junction bases not matched to a gene: 11. The CDR3 consists of 17 residues. CDR3 sequence (DNA): TGTGCCACCAGTAAAGGTGACAGGGGACCTTTGAACACTGAAGCTTTCTTT. Its protein is CATSKGDRGPLNTEAFF.

The chain employs TRBV12-3 or TRBV12-4 and TRBJ1-1; D is possibly TRBD1 (6 bases). The V end was cut by 6 bases, the J end by 0 bases, with 8 bases between. This CDR3 comprises 13 residues. CDR3 coding DNA: TGTGCCAGCAGACGACAGGTGAACACTGAAGCTTTCTTT. Translation: CASRRQVNTEAFF.

This chain uses TRBV25-1 with TRBJ2-5, with a weak D call TRBD2 (6 bases). V shed 0 bases and J shed 0 bases, with 11 bases lying between them. The length of the CDR3 is 16 residues. Germline assignment: CDR1 MGHDK and CDR2 SYGVNS. Here the CDR3 DNA reads TGTGCCAGCAGTGAATATAGCGGAGGGTACCAAGAGACCCAGTACTTC. Translation: CASSEYSGGYQETQYF.

The chain employs TRBV5-6 and TRBJ2-3, with D perhaps TRBD2 (6 bases). The length of the CDR3 is 14 residues. V gave up 3 bases and J gave up 4 bases, with 12 bases separating them. CDR1 and CDR2 (germline): SGHDT, YYEEEE. This chain's CDR3 is CASSWGTSPDTQYF. In nucleotides, the CDR3 is TGTGCCAGCAGCTGGGGGACTTCCCCAGATACGCAGTATTTT.

The gene calls are TRBV5-5 and TRBJ1-5; no definite D call. CDR1 and CDR2 (germline): SGHKS, YYEKEE (reference sequence). V was trimmed by 4 bases and J by 9 bases, leaving 11 bases between them. This CDR3 has 12 residues. The CDR3 is CASSAIVGPQHF. The CDR3 nucleotides are TGTGCCAGCAGCGCGATTGTTGGGCCCCAGCATTTT.

The rearrangement joins TRBV27 to TRBJ2-5; maybe TRBD1 (5 bases). The CDR3 has 15 residues. Trimming took off 6 bases at V and 6 bases at J, with 20 bases between the two ends. Germline CDR1 MNHEY, CDR2 SMNVEV (reference sequence). DNA for the CDR3: TGTGCCAGCAGGCCCATACAGGTCTCGGAGCAGACCCAGTACTTC. Protein product: CASRPIQVSEQTQYF.